Listed here are 18 T cell receptor beta chains from one sample, sequenced in a study of T cell changes during pregnancy in multiple sclerosis. Sequencing used immunoSEQ multiplex PCR; TCRdb keeps in-frame clones, though not all of them. Of fewer than 85,000 clones detected, about 95% appear once; the ten largest clones hold more than 1%. The material was peripheral blood, obtained in the second trimester of pregnancy. Receptor source: a female donor with multiple sclerosis, enrolled in a pregnancy study.

This rearrangement joins TRBV29-1 to TRBJ2-3; D may be TRBD2 (5 bases). This CDR3 contains 13 residues. Germline CDR1 and CDR2: SQVTM and ANQGSEA. V lost 6 bases and J 8 bases, leaving 18 bases between the germline ends. CDR3 residues: CSVPGPDAGTQYF. The DNA for the CDR3 is TGCAGCGTCCCCGGGCCCGACGCGGGTACGCAGTATTTT.

The V gene is TRBV10-3, the J gene TRBJ1-2; D not certain. Trimming took 3 bases from V and 8 from J, leaving 13 bases between them. CDR1 and CDR2 from the germline V gene are ENHRY and SYGVKD. This CDR3 has 13 amino acids. Here the CDR3 DNA reads TGTGCCATCAGTGACTATGCAGGCAGGGGCTACACCTTC. It is translated as CAISDYAGRGYTF.

The V gene is TRBV27, the J gene TRBJ1-2; D not certain. This CDR3 comprises 13 residues. Between the trimmed V and J ends, which lost 0 bases and 7 bases, there was a span of 9 bases. CDR1 MNHEY and CDR2 SMNVEV come from the germline V gene (reference sequence). CDR3 sequence: CASSLSFVGGYTF. In nucleotides, the CDR3 is TGTGCCAGCAGTTTATCGTTTGTCGGTGGCTACACCTTC.

This chain links TRBV5-1 with TRBJ2-7; 8 nucleotides align to TRBD2. Trimming cost V 6 bases and J 6 bases; bases outside gene matches: 8. Looked up from germline, CDR1 is SGHRS and CDR2 is YFSETQ. The CDR3 has 13 residues. CDR3 bases: TGCGCCAGCACCTCCCGCGGGGGGCTCGAGCAGTACTTC. Protein sequence: CASTSRGGLEQYF. The full variable domain, its missing parts supplied by reference TRBV5-1 and TRBJ2-7, is KAGVTQTPRYLIKTRGQQVTLSCSPISGHRSVSWYQQTPGQGLQFLFEYFSETQRNKGNFPGRFSGRQFSNSRSEMNVSTLELGDSALYLCASTSRGGLEQYFGPGTRLTVT.

This rearrangement joins TRBV14 to TRBJ1-3; 9 bases match TRBD1. The CDR3 runs to 17 residues. The ends lost 4 bases at V and 3 bases at J; junction bases unmatched: 10. Germline CDR1 SGHDN, CDR2 FVKESK. The CDR3 reads CASSPGTGKLFGNTIYF. Written as DNA, the CDR3 is TGTGCCAGCAGCCCTGGGACAGGGAAGTTGTTTGGAAACACCATATATTTT.

The chain employs TRBV5-4 and TRBJ2-3; 8 bases are a match to TRBD2. The CDR3 has 16 amino acids. V shed 0 bases and J 0 bases; nucleotides not matched to a gene: 3. Germline CDR1 SGHNT, CDR2 YYREEE (reference sequence). CDR3: CASSLGASGSTDTQYF. DNA for the CDR3: TGTGCCAGCAGCTTGGGAGCTAGCGGGAGCACAGATACGCAGTATTTT.

This clone has just a few counts. J is TRBJ2-6 and V is TRBV27; 10 positions agree with TRBD1. V lost 6 bases to trimming and J lost 2 bases; unmatched junction nucleotides: 13. Germline lookup yields CDR1 MNHEY and CDR2 SMNVEV (reference sequence). This CDR3 spans 19 amino acids. The CDR3 region is CASRGPGQGSLAGANVLTF. CDR3 nucleotides: TGTGCCAGCAGGGGTCCGGGACAGGGGTCCTTAGCTGGGGCCAACGTCCTGACTTTC.

In its sample, this clone was seen once. The chain employs TRBV30 and TRBJ2-3, with D possibly TRBD1 on 6 matching bases. Germline lookup yields CDR1 GTSNPN and CDR2 SVGIG (reference sequence). Trimming removed 0 bases at V and 3 bases at J, with 13 bases between. The CDR3 sequence is 15 residues long. The CDR3 loop reads CAWSVQGLMTDTQYF. The CDR3, as DNA: TGTGCCTGGAGTGTGCAGGGGTTAATGACAGATACGCAGTATTTT.

This clone was recorded once. The V gene is TRBV4-1, the J gene TRBJ1-1; TRBD1 might be the D (5 bases). The CDR3 spans 15 residues. With 2 bases removed from V and 0 bases from J, the gap between germline ends came to 10 bases. Germline V gene data show CDR1 as MGHRA and CDR2 as YSYEKL. The CDR3: CASSQTRGLNTEAFF. DNA for the CDR3: TGCGCCAGCAGCCAAACAAGGGGCTTGAACACTGAAGCTTTCTTT.

The V and J genes are TRBV7-9 and TRBJ2-7, with D unclear. Trimming took 5 bases from V and 0 from J, leaving 11 bases between them. CDR1 is SEHNR, CDR2 FQNEAQ, per germline (reference sequence). The CDR3 loop spans 14 amino acids. The CDR3 sequence is CASSPSAVSYEQYF. The DNA of the CDR3 is TGTGCCAGCAGCCCTTCGGCGGTCTCCTACGAGCAGTACTTC.

As for this clone: Other DNA sequences in the same sample also yield this CDR3. This chain connects TRBV5-1 to TRBJ1-1; unclear D gene. Germline V gene sequence: CDR1 SGHRS, CDR2 YFSETQ. V lost 3 bases to trimming and J lost 1 base, with 10 bases between them. This CDR3 contains 14 residues. The CDR3 DNA is TGCGCCAGCAGCTCCGTGGGAGGGAACACTGAAGCTTTCTTT. The encoded protein is CASSSVGGNTEAFF.

On this clone: At one end the junction does not follow the germline gene, possibly because of a read error. V usage is TRBV4-3 and J usage is TRBJ2-3; TRBD2 might be the D (6 bases). The CDR3 sequence is 18 residues long. CDR1 is LGHNA and CDR2 is YSLEER in the germline V gene. The DNA of the CDR3 is TGCGTCAGCAGCCAAGATCGTAGGAGGGCGAAGCGAATAATTACGCAGTATTTT. This codes for CVSSQDRRRAKRIITQYF.

The chain has TRBV4-1 and TRBJ2-7; 8 bases line up with TRBD1. Germline-derived CDR1 and CDR2 are MGHRA and YSYEKL. The CDR3 runs to 17 residues. V shed 1 base, J shed 0 bases, and the junction held 8 bases outside the gene matches. For the CDR3, the DNA is TGCGCCAGCAGCCAAGTCCCCGGGACAGGATTCTCCTACGAGCAGTACTTC. This sequence encodes CASSQVPGTGFSYEQYF.

The CDR3 DNA reads TGTGCCAGCAGTGGGGGACTGGGAAACTCTGGAAACACCATATATTTT. This gives the protein CASSGGLGNSGNTIYF. The chain combines TRBV6-1 with TRBJ1-3; D is possibly TRBD1 (5 bases). Germline loops: CDR1 MNHNS, CDR2 SASEGT. Trimming took 4 bases from V and 0 from J, leaving 13 bases between them. The CDR3 spans 16 residues.

Note on this clone: Other DNA sequences in this specimen translate into the identical CDR3. This chain uses TRBV9 with TRBJ2-7, with 11 bases lining up with TRBD1. In germline, CDR1 is SGDLS, CDR2 YYNGEE. V shed 0 bases and J 3 bases; nucleotides not matched to a gene: 2. CDR3 length equals 15 residues. CDR3 DNA: TGTGCCAGCAGCGTAGCTGGGACAGGGGGCTACGAGCAGTACTTC. This codes for CASSVAGTGGYEQYF.

This CDR3 is CASSSPGTGGRETQYF. CDR3 DNA sequence: TGTGCCAGCAGCAGTCCCGGGACAGGGGGAAGGGAGACCCAGTACTTC. The chain has TRBV5-6 and TRBJ2-5, with TRBD1 identical over 11 bases. J lost 5 bases, V lost 4 bases, and 10 bases had no gene match. The CDR3 totals 16 residues. The germline gives CDR1 SGHDT, CDR2 YYEEEE.

The chain combines TRBV2 with TRBJ2-7, with 12 nucleotides matching TRBD2. CDR3 length: 18 amino acids. Germline CDR1 reads SNHLY; CDR2 reads FYNNEI. The junction had 11 bases not matched to a gene; V was cut back by 3 bases and J by 2 bases. The DNA of the CDR3 is TGTGCCAGCAGTGAGCGCCATGGACTAGCGGGAACGGCCTACGAGCAGTACTTC. Protein sequence: CASSERHGLAGTAYEQYF.

The genes are TRBV5-5 and TRBJ2-7, with 11 positions matching TRBD1. The CDR3 covers 15 residues. V lost 5 bases, J lost 3 bases, and 7 bases stayed unmatched. Looked up from germline, CDR1 is SGHKS and CDR2 is YYEKEE (reference sequence). DNA of the CDR3: TGTGCCAGCAGTCAATCCGGGACAGGGGGCTACGAGCAGTACTTC. As protein: CASSQSGTGGYEQYF.